The 4 T cell receptor beta chains reported below all come from one sample, sequenced in a study of glioma-infiltrating T cells. TCR alpha and beta CDR3 regions were amplified from RNA using iRepertoire nested multiplex PCR. TCRdb called the multiplex PCR reads again in MiXCR, with one record for every CDR3 protein. Here the sample spans 100,000 to 150,000 distinct CDR3 sequences, approximately 24% being singletons. The specimen was glioma tissue, nonneoplastic brain tissue, or PBMCs (not recorded which). Receptor source: a human donor with low-grade glioma or glioblastoma, undergoing nonglioma brain surgery, or in good health (not recorded which).

J is TRBJ2-1 and V is TRBV18; no reliable D call. V lost 2 bases, J lost 0 bases, and 8 bases lay in between. CDR1 and CDR2 from the germline V gene are KGHSH and LQKENI. This CDR3 is built from 15 residues. The CDR3 region is CASSPEASSYNEQFF. The CDR3 DNA sequence: TGTGCCAGCTCACCAGAGGCCAGCTCCTACAATGAGCAGTTCTTC.

This clonotype appeared many times. V is TRBV7-3 and J is TRBJ1-5; no clear D. Deletions cut 2 bases from V and 4 bases from J, with 6 bases between. The CDR3 length is 13 residues. Germline loops: CDR1 SGHTA, CDR2 FQGTGA. The CDR3 reads CASSLGPNQPQHF. CDR3 in DNA: TGTGCCAGCAGCTTAGGGCCGAATCAGCCCCAGCATTTT. The variable domain in full, with the rest retrieved from reference TRBV7-3 and TRBJ1-5, is GAGVSQTPSNKVTEKGKYVELRCDPISGHTALYWYRQSLGQGPEFLIYFQGTGAADDSGLPNDRFFAVRPEGSVSTLKIQRTERGDSAVYLCASSLGPNQPQHFGDGTRLSIL.

In regard to this clonotype: A junction boundary mismatches the germline segment, possibly from a read error. In nucleotides, the CDR3 is TGTGGCAGCATAGGGGAATTTGCTGAAGCTTTCTTT. It yields the protein CGSIGEFAEAFF. The chain is built from TRBV2 and TRBJ1-1; tentative D call: TRBD1 (5 bases). This CDR3 spans 12 amino acids. CDR1 SNHLY and CDR2 FYNNEI come from the germline V gene. The full variable domain, rest sourced from reference TRBV2 and TRBJ1-1, is EPEVTQTPSHQVTQMGQEVILRCVPISNHLYFYWYRQILGQKVEFLVSFYNNEISEKSEIFDDQFSVERPDGSNFTLKIRSTKLEDSAMYFCGSIGEFAEAFFGQGTRLTVV.

A few counts support this clonotype. The rearrangement joins TRBV7-9 to TRBJ1-1, with TRBD1 as a possible D gene (5 bases). There are 15 residues in the CDR3. The germline gives CDR1 SEHNR, CDR2 FQNEAQ (reference sequence). The V and J ends lost 5 bases and 1 base respectively, with 14 bases between them. This CDR3 is CASSPGGIRNTEAFF. Here the CDR3 DNA reads TGTGCCAGCAGCCCCGGGGGGATTCGGAACACTGAAGCTTTCTTT.